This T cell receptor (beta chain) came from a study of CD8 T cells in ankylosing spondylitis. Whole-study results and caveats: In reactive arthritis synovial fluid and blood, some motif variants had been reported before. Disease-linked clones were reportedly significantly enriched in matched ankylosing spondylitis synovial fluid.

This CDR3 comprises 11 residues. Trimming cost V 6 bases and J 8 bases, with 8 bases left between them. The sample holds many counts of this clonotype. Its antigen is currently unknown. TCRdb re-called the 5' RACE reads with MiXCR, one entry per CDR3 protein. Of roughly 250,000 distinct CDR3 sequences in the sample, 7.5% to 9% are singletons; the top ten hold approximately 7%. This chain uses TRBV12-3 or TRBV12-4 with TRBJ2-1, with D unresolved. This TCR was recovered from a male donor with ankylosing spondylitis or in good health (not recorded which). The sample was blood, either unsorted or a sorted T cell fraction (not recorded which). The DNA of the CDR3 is TGTGCCAGCAGACAGTTGGATGAGCAGTTCTTC. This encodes CASRQLDEQFF.